The next 4 T cell receptor beta chains were all read from a single sample in a study of cytomegalovirus exposure and HLA in healthy donors. PCR was performed using 60 Vbeta and 13 Jbeta primers. Generated by immunoSEQ multiplex PCR, the TCRdb table keeps only in-frame clones and is missing some. The data show fewer than 200,000 clones, 65% to 85% seen once. Sequencing used PBMCs. The receptors derive from a woman aged 45-60 years in good health and CMV-seropositive.

The CDR3 protein is CASSLPGQSYEQYF. CDR3 sequence (DNA): TGTGCCAGCAGTTTACCGGGACAATCCTACGAGCAGTACTTC. The V and J genes are TRBV27 and TRBJ2-7; TRBD1 is a possible D gene (6 bases). Germline CDR1 MNHEY, CDR2 SMNVEV (reference sequence). V was clipped by 2 bases and J by 1 base, with 9 bases between them. The CDR3 runs to 14 residues.

This clone was observed once. CDR3 loop: CASSLYRQYTEAFF. The CDR3 DNA sequence: TGTGCCAGCAGCTTATACCGACAATACACTGAAGCTTTCTTT. The chain uses TRBV7-2 and TRBJ1-1; no reliable D call. Per the germline V gene, CDR1 is SGHTA and CDR2 is FQGNSA. The CDR3 has 14 amino acids. The germline V and J ends were trimmed by 2 bases and 3 bases, with 10 bases remaining between them.

The chain is built from TRBV5-4 and TRBJ1-1; D is perhaps TRBD1 (5 bases). V shed 2 bases and J shed 2 bases, with 10 bases lying between them. The CDR3 has 14 amino acids. Looked up from germline, CDR1 is SGHNT and CDR2 is YYREEE (reference sequence). In DNA form, the CDR3 reads TGTGCCAGCAGCTTACAGGTAATAAACACTGAAGCTTTCTTT. Translated: CASSLQVINTEAFF. Supplemented by reference TRBV5-4 and TRBJ1-1, the full variable domain reads ETGVTQSPTHLIKTRGQQVTLRCSSQSGHNTVSWYQQALGQGPQFIFQYYREEENGRGNFPPRFSGLQFPNYSSELNVNALELDDSALYLCASSLQVINTEAFFGQGTRLTVV.

There are a few counts of this clone. The gene calls are TRBV7-2 and TRBJ2-1, with a tentative D call TRBD1 (5 bases). The CDR3 consists of 14 residues. Germline V CDR1 and CDR2: SGHTA, FQGNSA. Trimming removed 3 bases from V and 5 bases from J, with 11 bases in between. The chain's CDR3 is CASSFGQGDNEQFF. The CDR3 coding sequence is TGTGCCAGCAGCTTCGGGCAGGGCGACAATGAGCAGTTCTTC.